Below, 25 T cell receptor beta chains from the same sample are listed, as sequenced in a study of T-cell reconstitution after alpha-beta-depleted transplantation in children. Library preparation (for TCRbeta) was performed with unique molecular identifiers. TCRdb re-derived calls from the PCR reads in MiXCR, one entry per CDR3 protein. Of some 590,000 distinct CDR3 sequences in the sample, roughly a tenth were seen once. Sequenced here: PBMCs from the stem cell graft donor, sampled from the stem cell graft. These receptors all come from a human donor who donated a stem cell graft to a child with acute myeloid leukemia.

V is TRBV29-1 and J is TRBJ2-1; 9 bases are a match to TRBD2. The V segment lost 3 bases and the J segment 6 bases; nucleotides outside the gene matches: 15. The CDR3 spans 17 residues. CDR1 and CDR2 (germline): SQVTM, ANQGSEA. The CDR3 protein is CSVDSSGRLSNRNEQFF. The CDR3 region has the DNA TGCAGCGTTGACTCCAGCGGGAGGCTGTCTAATCGCAATGAGCAGTTCTTC.

In its sample, this clonotype was seen many times. The CDR3 here is CASSSATYEQYF. The CDR3 DNA sequence: TGTGCCAGCAGTTCGGCTACCTACGAGCAGTACTTC. V gene TRBV28 combines with J gene TRBJ2-7; D call uncertain. The CDR3 has 12 residues. Trimming took 4 bases from V and 2 from J, leaving 6 bases between them. Germline-derived CDR1 and CDR2 are MDHEN and SYDVKM.

This clonotype was seen at least ten times. The chain couples TRBV10-3 to TRBJ2-5; D uncertain. CDR3 length: 11 amino acids. The germline gives CDR1 ENHRY, CDR2 SYGVKD. The ends were cut back, 0 bases at V and 5 bases at J, with 1 base in the middle. CDR3 loop: CAISESETQYF. CDR3 in DNA: TGTGCCATCAGTGAGTCGGAGACCCAGTACTTC.

This clonotype was counted only a few times. The rearrangement links TRBV5-1 to TRBJ2-3; tentatively, D is TRBD1 or TRBD2 (5 bases each). The germline V gene has CDR1 SGHRS and CDR2 YFSETQ. The CDR3 length is 16 residues. V was shortened by 4 bases and J by 5 bases, with 20 bases between the two germline ends. The CDR3 DNA sequence: TGCGCCAGCAGCAAGGCCCAGGGAGTTTCCCAAGATACGCAGTATTTT. Amino acid sequence: CASSKAQGVSQDTQYF.

In this sample, this clonotype turned up a few times. The chain links TRBV5-1 to TRBJ2-7, with unresolved D. Germline V gene sequence: CDR1 SGHRS, CDR2 YFSETQ. V was pared by 8 bases and J by 2 bases, with 20 bases between. The CDR3 length is 15 residues. The CDR3 coding sequence is TGCGCCAGTTCCTCAGACATTTCGAGGACCTACGAGCAGTACTTC. Amino acids: CASSSDISRTYEQYF.

This clonotype was recorded at least ten times. The chain has TRBV10-3 and TRBJ2-1; 9 bases align to TRBD2. The J segment lost 3 bases and the V segment lost 7 bases, leaving 4 bases of the junction unmatched. Germline V CDR1 and CDR2: ENHRY, SYGVKD. The CDR3 totals 14 residues. CDR3 DNA sequence: TGTGCCATCATCTTTAGCGGGAGCTACAATGAGCAGTTCTTC. It yields the protein CAIIFSGSYNEQFF.

This rearrangement joins TRBV5-1 to TRBJ2-1; 10 bases map to TRBD2. With 0 bases clipped from V and 6 bases from J, the junction kept 3 bases outside the gene matches. The CDR3 spans 15 residues. Per the germline V gene, CDR1 is SGHRS and CDR2 is YFSETQ. CDR3 region: CASSLAPSGGNEQFF. The DNA for the CDR3 is TGCGCCAGCAGCTTGGCCCCTAGCGGGGGCAATGAGCAGTTCTTC.

This clonotype has just a few counts. The rearrangement links TRBV11-2 to TRBJ2-5, with 9 bases lining up with TRBD1. This CDR3 contains 16 residues. Germline assignment: CDR1 SGHAT and CDR2 FQNNGV. Unmatched junction bases numbered 6, after V lost 2 bases and J lost 2 bases. This CDR3 reads CASSLIPQGAQETQYF. The DNA for the CDR3 is TGTGCCAGCAGCTTAATCCCACAGGGGGCTCAAGAGACCCAGTACTTC.

This clonotype was counted a few times. The CDR3 DNA is TGCAGTGCCACAGGGCCGCCAACTAATGAAAAACTGTTTTTT. This codes for CSATGPPTNEKLFF. The genes are TRBV20-1 and TRBJ1-4, with D possibly being TRBD1 (6 bases). CDR1 is DFQATT and CDR2 is SNEGSKA in the germline V gene (reference sequence). Deletions cut 6 bases from V and 0 bases from J, with 11 bases between. The CDR3 length is 14 residues.

This clonotype was seen ten or more times. The DNA for the CDR3 is TGTGCCAGCAGGAAAAACAGGGGAATCTACGAGCAGTACTTC. It is translated as CASRKNRGIYEQYF. The chain employs TRBV7-3 and TRBJ2-7, with 7 nucleotides matching TRBD1. The CDR3 totals 14 residues. Germline assignment: CDR1 SGHTA and CDR2 FQGTGA. V was pared by 6 bases and J by 3 bases, with 8 bases of the junction left unmatched.

This clonotype has more than one count but fewer than ten. The chain combines TRBV28 with TRBJ1-2; D not resolved. V was shortened by 2 bases and J by 7 bases, with 8 bases between the two germline ends. CDR1 MDHEN and CDR2 SYDVKM come from the germline V gene. The CDR3 runs 12 residues. This CDR3 is CASSLGVRGYTF. DNA of the CDR3: TGTGCCAGCAGTTTAGGGGTGCGTGGCTACACCTTC.

This clonotype has just a few counts. This sequence joins TRBV24-1 and TRBJ2-1; 7 bases map to TRBD1. There are 16 residues in the CDR3. Trimming removed 4 bases from V and 0 bases from J; junction bases left unmatched: 5. Germline V CDR1 and CDR2: KGHDR, SFDVKD. The CDR3 reads CATSEYGDSSYNEQFF. CDR3 nucleotide sequence: TGTGCCACCAGTGAGTACGGGGACAGCTCCTACAATGAGCAGTTCTTC.

This clonotype was seen once. The V and J genes are TRBV3-1 and TRBJ1-2; tentatively, D is TRBD1 (6 bases). This CDR3 is built from 15 residues. Germline CDR1 LGHDT, CDR2 YNNKEL (reference sequence). Trimming left V 0 bases short and J 6 bases short, with 14 bases between. The CDR3 reads CASSQDDRGGHGYTF. DNA of the CDR3: TGTGCCAGCAGCCAAGATGACCGGGGGGGCCATGGCTACACCTTC.

This clonotype came up a few times. This chain links TRBV5-1 with TRBJ2-7; D call uncertain. Trimming left V 4 bases short and J 2 bases short, with 13 bases between. This CDR3 comprises 14 residues. CDR1 is SGHRS and CDR2 is YFSETQ in the germline V gene. The CDR3 DNA reads as TGCGCCAGCAGCCTACTCGATAGGGCCTACGAGCAGTACTTC. This sequence encodes CASSLLDRAYEQYF.

This clonotype has a handful of counts. The chain carries TRBV5-1 and TRBJ2-2, with D possibly matching TRBD2 (6 bases). Trimming removed 4 bases from V and 0 bases from J, with 13 bases in between. CDR3 length: 16 residues. The germline V gene has CDR1 SGHRS and CDR2 YFSETQ. This CDR3 reads CASSPPGVANTGELFF. CDR3 bases: TGCGCCAGCAGCCCCCCGGGGGTCGCGAACACCGGGGAGCTGTTTTTT.

This chain connects TRBV12-3 or TRBV12-4 to TRBJ1-1; 9 nucleotides line up with TRBD1. The ends lost 6 bases at V and 4 bases at J; junction bases unmatched: 6. This CDR3 region has 14 residues. In nucleotides, the CDR3 is TGTGCCAGCAGAGGACAGGGGAGGATCACTGAAGCTTTCTTT. Amino acid sequence: CASRGQGRITEAFF.

This clonotype showed up many times. The chain joins TRBV7-9 to TRBJ1-3, with D hard to call. The CDR3 extends over 16 amino acids. The germline gives CDR1 SEHNR, CDR2 FQNEAQ (reference sequence). V was pared by 0 bases and J by 0 bases, with 9 bases between. The CDR3 DNA follows: TGTGCCAGCAGCTTAGCGCGGAGTAACTCTGGAAACACCATATATTTT. Translated: CASSLARSNSGNTIYF.

J is TRBJ2-7 and V is TRBV6-5; TRBD2 aligns across 10 bases. The CDR3 has 16 amino acids. Germline V gene lookup returns CDR1 MNHEY and CDR2 SVGAGI. V lost 4 bases and J lost 6; bases outside the gene matches: 12. The CDR3 DNA reads as TGTGCCAGCAGTTTCGGACTAGCGGCAGGTAGGGTCGAGCAGTACTTC. Protein product: CASSFGLAAGRVEQYF.

This clonotype was detected only a few times. V is TRBV28 and J is TRBJ2-1, with 7 bases that match TRBD2. The CDR3 extends over 14 amino acids. Germline values: CDR1 MDHEN, CDR2 SYDVKM. J lost 2 bases, V lost 5 bases, and 3 bases had no gene match. CDR3 in DNA: TGTGCCAGCAGTATCCTAGCGGCCTACAATGAGCAGTTCTTC. Protein product: CASSILAAYNEQFF. The full variable domain, in which reference TRBV28 and TRBJ2-1 provide the parts outside the CDR3, is DVKVTQSSRYLVKRTGEKVFLECVQDMDHENMFWYRQDPGLGLRLIYFSYDVKMKEKGDIPEGYSVSREKKERFSLILESASTNQTSMYLCASSILAAYNEQFFGPGTRLTVL.

V is TRBV7-9 and J is TRBJ1-1; possible D gene TRBD1, 5 bases. The CDR3 runs to 15 residues. Trimming took 7 bases from V and 10 from J, leaving 25 bases between them. Per the germline V gene, CDR1 is SEHNR and CDR2 is FQNEAQ (reference sequence). The CDR3 nucleotides read TGTGCCAGCACCGAGGGGTCGGGGACTGATAGGAGAGCTTTCTTT. It yields the protein CASTEGSGTDRRAFF.

In this sample, this clonotype turned up many times. The chain combines TRBV11-2 with TRBJ2-7, with D uncertain. The V gene's germline CDR1 is SGHAT and CDR2 FQNNGV. Trimming removed 4 bases from V and 2 bases from J, with 6 bases in between. The CDR3 contains 12 residues. In DNA, the CDR3 is TGTGCCAGCAGCTCGGACGCCTACGAGCAGTACTTC. As protein: CASSSDAYEQYF.

The rearrangement joins TRBV9 to TRBJ1-3; the D is unclear. V was pared by 0 bases and J by 0 bases, with 7 bases between. Germline assignment: CDR1 SGDLS and CDR2 YYNGEE. There are 15 residues in the CDR3. This chain's CDR3 is CASSVGATSGNTIYF. As DNA, the CDR3 is TGTGCCAGCAGCGTAGGGGCCACCTCTGGAAACACCATATATTTT.

This clonotype was seen ten or more times. This rearrangement joins TRBV12-5 to TRBJ2-6, with TRBD2 matching over 12 bases. V lost 2 bases and J lost 2; bases outside the gene matches: 7. Per germline, CDR1 LGHNT and CDR2 FRNRAP. The CDR3 is 19 amino acids. CDR3 sequence: CASGLNRLAGEAGANVLTF. DNA of the CDR3: TGTGCTAGTGGTTTGAACCGACTAGCGGGAGAAGCTGGGGCCAACGTCCTGACTTTC. Drawing the rest from reference TRBV12-5 and TRBJ2-6, the complete variable domain is DARVTQTPRHKVTEMGQEVTMRCQPILGHNTVFWYRQTMMQGLELLAYFRNRAPLDDSGMPKDRFSAEMPDATLATLKIQPSEPRDSAVYFCASGLNRLAGEAGANVLTFGAGSRLTVL.

This clonotype was found many times. J is TRBJ1-1 and V is TRBV18, with TRBD1 matching 10 bases. Per germline, CDR1 KGHSH and CDR2 LQKENI. CDR3 length: 21 amino acids. V was pared by 1 base and J by 0 bases, with 17 bases of the junction left unmatched. The CDR3 loop is CASSPLPTGGLGSTLNTEAFF. In DNA form, the CDR3 reads TGTGCCAGCTCACCACTCCCGACAGGGGGCCTCGGGTCGACGTTGAACACTGAAGCTTTCTTT. The full variable domain, rest sourced from reference TRBV18 and TRBJ1-1, is NAGVMQNPRHLVRRRGQEARLRCSPMKGHSHVYWYRQLPEEGLKFMVYLQKENIIDESGMPKERFSAEFPKEGPSILRIQQVVRGDSAAYFCASSPLPTGGLGSTLNTEAFFGQGTRLTVV.

This clonotype has a handful of counts. The chain joins TRBV10-3 to TRBJ2-2, with D perhaps matching TRBD1 or TRBD2 (5 bases each). Germline values: CDR1 ENHRY, CDR2 SYGVKD. The CDR3 is 14 residues long. Trimming removed 8 bases from V and 1 base from J, with 11 bases in between. Here the CDR3 DNA reads TGTGCCATCCGGGACGACGGGAACACCGGGGAGCTGTTTTTT. Amino acid sequence: CAIRDDGNTGELFF.